This record concerns one TCR beta chain sequence. V trimming: 6 bases; J trimming: 4 bases; junction bases outside the gene matches: 5. The CDR3 extends over 13 amino acids. Germline CDR1 KGHSH, CDR2 LQKENI. Authors' data handling: The assay estimated nucleated cells by amplifying reference gene primers. Sequencing used immunoSEQ multiplex PCR; TCRdb keeps in-frame clones, though not all of them. That table supplies the V and J calls and clone size; D and trimming were determined from the DNA. Of 400,000 to 500,000 clones detected, 75% to 90% appear once; the ten largest clones hold roughly 1.4%. This specimen comes from a study of blood T cell repertoires in COVID-19. The overall study: Sample material is recorded as cDNA or gDNA derived from T cells, B-cell-depleted T cells, or PBMCs.

Sequencing input: peripheral blood. The chain recombines TRBV18 with TRBJ1-2, with TRBD1 matching 7 bases. The origin of this receptor is a woman aged 25 to 39 with active or convalescent COVID-19. CDR3 loop: CASSHDRAYGYTF. The CDR3, as DNA: TGTGCCAGCTCCCATGACAGGGCCTATGGCTACACCTTC.